This T cell receptor (beta chain) was profiled in a study of beta chain features in type 1 diabetes. Sequencing targeted expressed TCRB transcripts, as all isolated RNA had been reverse transcribed. Sequencing used immunoSEQ multiplex PCR; TCRdb keeps in-frame clones, though not all of them. This table has 850,000 to 900,000 clones, roughly 17% appearing once. This CDR3 region has 14 residues. The trim removed 7 bases at V and 7 bases at J, leaving 12 bases unmatched. Germline CDR1 is SQVTM and CDR2 is ANQGSEA. A CD45RO/CCR7/CD25/CD127/CD95/CD27 panel sorted naive, central memory, regulatory and stem cell-like memory CD4+ cells.

Specimen: naive CD4+ T cells from blood. The chain uses TRBV29-1 and TRBJ2-1, with 8 bases lining up with TRBD2. The sequence was collected from a woman younger than 35 in good health. CDR3 sequence: CSARDREGRNEQFF. The CDR3 DNA reads TGCAGCGCGAGGGATCGGGAGGGCCGGAATGAGCAGTTCTTC.